Listed here are 29 T cell receptor beta chains from one sample, sequenced in a study of blood T cell repertoires in COVID-19. Profiled with immunoSEQ multiplex PCR; TCRdb holds only in-frame clones, not every one. The sample has 330,000 or so clones; roughly 90% are singletons. The sequenced sample consisted of PBMCs or T cells enriched from blood (not recorded which). These receptors all come from a woman in her twenties or thirties who had recovered from COVID-19.

The V gene is TRBV3-1 (or the pseudogene TRBV3-2), the J gene TRBJ2-1; weak D call: TRBD2 (6 bases). V was trimmed by 10 bases and J by 10 bases, leaving 14 bases between them. The length of the CDR3 is 11 residues. Germline V gene lookup returns CDR1 LGHDT and CDR2 YNNKEL (reference sequence). CDR3 amino acids: CATTREREQFF. CDR3 coding DNA: TGTGCCACGACACGGGAGAGGGAGCAGTTCTTC.

The rearrangement joins TRBV7-2 to TRBJ1-2; 9 bases agree with TRBD1. J was trimmed by 3 bases and V by 5 bases; bases with no gene match: 4. This CDR3 contains 14 residues. CDR1 SGHTA and CDR2 FQGNSA come from the germline V gene. The CDR3 sequence is CASSLTGGDYGYTF. As DNA, the CDR3 is TGTGCCAGCAGCCTAACAGGGGGCGACTATGGCTACACCTTC.

This clone was seen just once. The CDR3 DNA reads TGTGCCAGCAGCTTCGCCCAGGGGGCTGGGGACACTGAAGCTTTCTTT. The encoded protein is CASSFAQGAGDTEAFF. The chain recombines TRBV5-8 with TRBJ1-1; 8 bases line up with TRBD1. This CDR3 has 16 residues. Germline lookup yields CDR1 SGHTS and CDR2 YDEGEE. Trimming at V came to 2 bases and at J to 3 bases, leaving 9 bases not matched to a gene. The variable domain in full, with the rest retrieved from reference TRBV5-8 and TRBJ1-1, is EAGVTQSPTHLIKTRGQQATLRCSPISGHTSVYWYQQALGLGLQFLLWYDEGEERNRGNFPPRFSGRQFPNYSSELNVNALELEDSALYLCASSFAQGAGDTEAFFGQGTRLTVV.

The chain carries TRBV30 and TRBJ1-6, with a tentative D call TRBD1 (5 bases). CDR1 and CDR2 from the germline V gene are GTSNPN and SVGIG (reference sequence). Deletions cut 2 bases from V and 4 bases from J, with 12 bases between. This CDR3 is built from 15 residues. The CDR3 bases are TGTGCCTGGAGTTCAGGCGGGGGTTATAATTCACCCCTCCACTTT. It specifies CAWSSGGGYNSPLHF.

The gene calls are TRBV29-1 and TRBJ2-1; the D gene is possibly TRBD2 (5 bases). Germline values: CDR1 SQVTM, CDR2 ANQGSEA. The V end was cut by 6 bases, the J end by 8 bases, with 20 bases between. This CDR3 comprises 14 residues. The CDR3 DNA follows: TGCAGCGTGATGAGGGTGAGTGGGATAGATGAGCAGTTCTTC. It yields the protein CSVMRVSGIDEQFF.

V usage is TRBV7-9 and J usage is TRBJ2-7; maybe TRBD2 (6 bases). The germline gives CDR1 SEHNR, CDR2 FQNEAQ (reference sequence). V was cut by 7 bases and J by 0 bases, with 19 bases left in between. There are 16 residues in the CDR3. The chain's CDR3 is CASTPLRGFYSYEQYF. For the CDR3, the DNA is TGTGCCAGCACCCCACTACGGGGGTTCTACTCCTACGAGCAGTACTTC.

J is TRBJ2-7 and V is TRBV19; the match to TRBD1 covers 7 bases. CDR1 LNHDA and CDR2 SQIVND come from the germline V gene (reference sequence). V dropped 5 bases and J dropped 2; count of bases not matched to a gene: 3. This CDR3 has 13 residues. The CDR3 sequence: CASSAQGAYEQYF. The CDR3, as DNA: TGTGCCAGTAGTGCTCAGGGGGCCTACGAGCAGTACTTC.

This chain uses TRBV7-3 with TRBJ2-2, with D tentatively TRBD1 (6 bases). The germline V and J ends were trimmed by 6 bases and 5 bases, with 13 bases remaining between them. Germline CDR1 SGHTA, CDR2 FQGTGA. CDR3 length: 14 residues. In nucleotides, the CDR3 is TGTGCCAGCAGACTACAGGGATATACCGGGGAGCTGTTTTTT. Protein product: CASRLQGYTGELFF.

A remark on this clone: Distinct nucleotide sequences in the sample also encode this CDR3. The V and J genes are TRBV7-9 and TRBJ2-2; D might be TRBD1 (5 bases). The CDR3 runs 14 residues. V shed 2 bases and J shed 1 base, with 5 bases lying between them. From germline, CDR1 is SEHNR and CDR2 FQNEAQ (reference sequence). CDR3: CASSLQGNTGELFF. DNA for the CDR3: TGTGCCAGCAGCTTACAGGGGAACACCGGGGAGCTGTTTTTT.

The chain links TRBV20-1 to TRBJ2-5; D may be TRBD2 (6 bases). CDR1 is DFQATT and CDR2 is SNEGSKA in the germline V gene (reference sequence). The length of the CDR3 is 12 residues. V was trimmed by 3 bases and J by 2 bases, leaving 7 bases between them. The CDR3 DNA reads TGCAGTGCTAGTGGGACTCAAGAGACCCAGTACTTC. Translated: CSASGTQETQYF.

This chain's CDR3 is CASSLYQGLMNTEAFF. In nucleotides, the CDR3 is TGTGCCAGCAGTTTATATCAGGGCTTGATGAACACTGAAGCTTTCTTT. The chain couples TRBV28 to TRBJ1-1; weak D call: TRBD1 (5 bases). This CDR3 has 16 residues. CDR1 is MDHEN and CDR2 is SYDVKM in the germline V gene. The V end was cut by 1 base, the J end by 0 bases, with 12 bases between.

This rearrangement joins TRBV5-1 to TRBJ2-7; tentative D call: TRBD2 (5 bases). Germline V CDR1 and CDR2: SGHRS, YFSETQ. Trimming pared 4 bases from V and 0 bases from J, leaving 11 bases between. The CDR3 consists of 14 residues. The CDR3 coding sequence is TGCGCCAGCAGCGGCACCGGGGACTCCTACGAGCAGTACTTC. Protein product: CASSGTGDSYEQYF.

V usage is TRBV28 and J usage is TRBJ2-4; D not certain. The CDR3 runs to 15 residues. The ends were cut back, 3 bases at V and 0 bases at J, with 9 bases in the middle. The germline V gene encodes CDR1 MDHEN and CDR2 SYDVKM. The DNA of the CDR3 is TGTGCCAGCAGTTTGGTCGGGTTAGCCAAAAACATTCAGTACTTC. Its protein product is CASSLVGLAKNIQYF.

J is TRBJ2-5 and V is TRBV28; the D is unclear. Germline assignment: CDR1 MDHEN and CDR2 SYDVKM. This CDR3 contains 15 residues. V lost 7 bases and J lost 0, with 15 bases in between. This CDR3 reads CASTPLLGYQETQYF. CDR3 bases: TGTGCCAGCACCCCCCTCCTCGGGTACCAAGAGACCCAGTACTTC.

This sequence joins TRBV27 and TRBJ1-6; D not resolved. This CDR3 comprises 14 residues. V was cut by 5 bases and J by 5 bases, with 10 bases left in between. Looked up from germline, CDR1 is MNHEY and CDR2 is SMNVEV (reference sequence). DNA of the CDR3: TGTGCCAGCAGTCCCCAAACTAATAATTCACCCCTCCACTTT. Its protein product is CASSPQTNNSPLHF.

The chain is built from TRBV12-3 or TRBV12-4 and TRBJ2-5, with D perhaps matching TRBD1 (6 bases). Trimming took off 8 bases at V and 5 bases at J, with 12 bases between the two ends. The CDR3 runs to 12 residues. The CDR3 sequence: CASGRGLETQYF. CDR3 sequence (DNA): TGTGCCAGCGGCAGGGGTCTTGAGACCCAGTACTTC.

This rearrangement joins TRBV19 to TRBJ2-1, with 7 bases identical to TRBD1. The germline gives CDR1 LNHDA, CDR2 SQIVND (reference sequence). This CDR3 has 15 amino acids. With 7 bases clipped from V and 0 bases from J, the junction kept 6 bases outside the gene matches. In DNA form, the CDR3 reads TGTGCCAGTAACCTACAGGGGAGCTCCTACAATGAGCAGTTCTTC. It yields the protein CASNLQGSSYNEQFF.

This chain uses TRBV28 with TRBJ2-5, with 11 nucleotides matching TRBD2. V was pared by 6 bases and J by 5 bases, with 5 bases of the junction left unmatched. Germline CDR1 and CDR2: MDHEN and SYDVKM. This CDR3 has 14 amino acids. The DNA of the CDR3 is TGTGCCAGCAGGAGTAGCGGGGGGGCGGAGACCCAGTACTTC. It encodes CASRSSGGAETQYF. The variable domain in full, completed from reference TRBV28 and TRBJ2-5, reads DVKVTQSSRYLVKRTGEKVFLECVQDMDHENMFWYRQDPGLGLRLIYFSYDVKMKEKGDIPEGYSVSREKKERFSLILESASTNQTSMYLCASRSSGGAETQYFGPGTRLLVL.

V gene TRBV3-1 (or the pseudogene TRBV3-2) combines with J gene TRBJ1-4; 7 positions agree with TRBD1. The CDR3 length is 14 residues. After removal of 4 bases from V and 8 bases from J, the junction contained 7 bases not matched to a gene. The germline CDR1 and CDR2 sequences are LGHDT and YNNKEL (reference sequence). This CDR3 is CASSLRGQGEKLFF. The CDR3 DNA is TGTGCCAGCAGCCTGAGGGGGCAAGGGGAAAAACTGTTTTTT.

The CDR3 loop reads CATSDSGGRSSYEQYF. CDR3 in DNA: TGTGCCACCAGTGATTCAGGGGGCAGAAGCTCCTACGAGCAGTACTTC. The gene calls are TRBV24-1 and TRBJ2-7; 8 nucleotides match TRBD1. J lost 0 bases, V lost 2 bases, and 5 bases had no gene match. Per the germline V gene, CDR1 is KGHDR and CDR2 is SFDVKD. The CDR3 sequence is 16 residues long.

V gene TRBV28 combines with J gene TRBJ2-7; D might be TRBD1 (5 bases). CDR1 is MDHEN and CDR2 is SYDVKM in the germline V gene. V shed 3 bases and J shed 2 bases, with 11 bases lying between them. CDR3 length: 14 amino acids. The CDR3 sequence is CASSFRTLPYEQYF. The CDR3 DNA sequence: TGTGCCAGCAGTTTCAGGACACTACCCTACGAGCAGTACTTC. Drawing the rest from reference TRBV28 and TRBJ2-7, the complete variable domain is DVKVTQSSRYLVKRTGEKVFLECVQDMDHENMFWYRQDPGLGLRLIYFSYDVKMKEKGDIPEGYSVSREKKERFSLILESASTNQTSMYLCASSFRTLPYEQYFGPGTRLTVT.

This clone has only one observation. This sequence joins TRBV24-1 and TRBJ1-6; D is undetermined. This CDR3 region has 14 residues. The V and J ends lost 5 bases and 0 bases respectively, with 4 bases between them. In germline, CDR1 is KGHDR, CDR2 SFDVKD. The CDR3 DNA reads as TGTGCCACCAGTGCTAGCTCCTATAATTCACCCCTCCACTTT. It codes for CATSASSYNSPLHF.

This rearrangement joins TRBV4-3 to TRBJ1-4; D is undetermined. The germline V gene has CDR1 LGHNA and CDR2 YSLEER. The V and J ends lost 4 bases and 8 bases respectively, with 14 bases between them. The CDR3 has 14 amino acids. The CDR3: CASSPTRLEEKLFF. For the CDR3, the DNA is TGCGCCAGCAGCCCAACTCGATTGGAGGAAAAACTGTTTTTT.

The chain has TRBV2 and TRBJ1-6; 7 bases are a match to TRBD1. This CDR3 spans 15 amino acids. Germline V gene lookup returns CDR1 SNHLY and CDR2 FYNNEI. Losses at the gene ends were 6 bases for V and 10 bases for J; bases not matched to a gene: 12. CDR3 loop: CASRVGEGGQSPLHF. CDR3 DNA: TGTGCCAGCAGAGTTGGGGAAGGGGGCCAGTCACCCCTCCACTTT.

As regards this clone: Other DNA variants within this sample encode the same CDR3. This rearrangement joins TRBV10-3 to TRBJ1-5; D uncertain. CDR1 and CDR2 (germline): ENHRY, SYGVKD. The V and J ends lost 2 bases and 2 bases respectively, with 7 bases between them. The CDR3 spans 14 residues. CDR3 DNA sequence: TGTGCCATCAGTGAGCGGGGAGGCAATCAGCCCCAGCATTTT. Translation: CAISERGGNQPQHF.

The rearrangement joins TRBV2 to TRBJ1-3, with unresolved D. The V end lost 6 bases, the J end lost 4 bases, and 7 bases lay between the germline ends. The CDR3 totals 12 residues. The germline V gene has CDR1 SNHLY and CDR2 FYNNEI. The CDR3 DNA reads as TGTGCCAGCAGACAATTCGGAAACACCATATATTTT. This codes for CASRQFGNTIYF.

As for this clone: Other DNA sequences in the sample encode the same CDR3. This chain links TRBV25-1 with TRBJ1-2; D is possibly TRBD1 (5 bases). Germline loops: CDR1 MGHDK, CDR2 SYGVNS. V lost 4 bases to trimming and J lost 0 bases, with 6 bases between them. This CDR3 spans 13 amino acids. CDR3 in amino acids: CASSAGANYGYTF. In DNA, the CDR3 is TGTGCCAGCAGTGCGGGGGCTAACTATGGCTACACCTTC.

The sample holds a few counts of this clone. The chain employs TRBV11-3 and TRBJ2-7, with 8 bases aligning to TRBD2. CDR1 SGHNT and CDR2 YENEEA come from the germline V gene. V was pared by 4 bases and J by 0 bases, with 11 bases of the junction left unmatched. This CDR3 is built from 17 residues. CDR3 bases: TGTGCCAGCAGCTCCCCTGCTGCGGGGGGTCTCTCCTACGAGCAGTACTTC. Amino acid sequence: CASSSPAAGGLSYEQYF.

In this sample, this clone turned up once. The chain links TRBV27 to TRBJ1-2, with TRBD1 as a possible D gene (5 bases). The CDR3 is made up of 13 amino acids. CDR1 and CDR2 from the germline V gene are MNHEY and SMNVEV (reference sequence). Trimming shortened V by 3 bases and J by 4 bases, and 9 bases separated the two germline ends. CDR3: CASSFQGGYGYTF. The CDR3 DNA follows: TGTGCCAGCAGTTTTCAGGGTGGCTATGGCTACACCTTC.